The table lists the clone carrying this T cell receptor beta chain with a few counts. Other DNA sequences from this sample encode an identical CDR3 as well. The data were taken from a study of control samples from healthy donors and cancer patients. Germline assignment: CDR1 KGHSH and CDR2 LQKENI. The CDR3 loop spans 11 amino acids. Trimming removed 2 bases at V and 4 bases at J, with 3 bases between. The table came from immunoSEQ multiplex PCR; TCRdb's copy has only in-frame clones and leaves some out. Of 400,000 to 450,000 clones in the sample, 75% to 95% were seen once. Sample: PBMCs. The rearrangement uses TRBV18 and TRBJ2-7; D is unclear. The sequence was obtained from a man aged 40-50 years with head and neck cancer. The CDR3 region has the DNA TGTGCCAGCTCACCAGGGTACGAGCAGTACTTC. Protein product: CASSPGYEQYF.